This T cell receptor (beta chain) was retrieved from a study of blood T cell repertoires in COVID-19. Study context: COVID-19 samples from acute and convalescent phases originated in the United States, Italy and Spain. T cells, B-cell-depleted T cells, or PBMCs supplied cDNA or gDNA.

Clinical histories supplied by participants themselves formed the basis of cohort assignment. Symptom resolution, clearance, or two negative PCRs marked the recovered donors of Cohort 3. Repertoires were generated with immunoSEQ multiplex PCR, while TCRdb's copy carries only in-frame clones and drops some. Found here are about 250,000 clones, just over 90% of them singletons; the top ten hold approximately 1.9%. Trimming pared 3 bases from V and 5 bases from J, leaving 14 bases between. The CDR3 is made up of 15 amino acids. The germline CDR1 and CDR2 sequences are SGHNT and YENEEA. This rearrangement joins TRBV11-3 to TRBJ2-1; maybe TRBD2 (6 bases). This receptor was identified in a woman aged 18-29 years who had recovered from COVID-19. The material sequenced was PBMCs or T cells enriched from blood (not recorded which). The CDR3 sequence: CASSFSEGYHNEQFF. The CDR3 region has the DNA TGTGCCAGCAGCTTTTCGGAGGGGTACCACAATGAGCAGTTCTTC.